These 23 T cell receptor beta chains share one sample of origin, sequenced in a study of blood T cell repertoires in COVID-19 (dated by TCRdb to the early 2020s). The library was built by means of the immunoSEQ multiplex PCR assay. Imported from immuneACCESS, the table was reduced by TCRdb to in-frame sequences with V and J called. These copies leave out some clones; in studies compared against another copy, an unresolved V gene accounts for under half, and the cause of the remainder is not known. This sample has 15,000 to 20,000 clones in its table, and roughly 87% of those were observed once. Jointly, the top ten make up approximately 13% of the sample. The sample comprised peripheral blood. These receptors came from a man aged 60 to 69 with active COVID-19.

The gene calls are TRBV7-2 and TRBJ2-7; perhaps TRBD1 as D (5 bases). Germline lookup yields CDR1 SGHTA and CDR2 FQGNSA. The V end lost 5 bases, the J end lost 1 base, and 9 bases lay between the germline ends. The CDR3 totals 13 residues. CDR3: CASSVQDSYEQYF. As DNA, the CDR3 is TGTGCCAGCAGCGTACAGGATTCCTACGAGCAGTACTTC.

Details on this clone: A read error may account for a junction end that differs from germline. This chain joins TRBV7-7 and TRBJ2-1, with 8 bases matching TRBD2. The CDR3 is 15 residues long. From germline, CDR1 is SSHAT and CDR2 FNYEAQ (reference sequence). CDR3 bases: TGTGCTAGCAGCTTAACTAGCGGCCCCTACAATGAGCAGTTCTTC. Translated, it gives CASSLTSGPYNEQFF.

The chain joins TRBV19 to TRBJ1-3, with D hard to call. The CDR3 has 15 residues. The V gene lost 7 bases and the J gene lost 3 bases, with 16 bases spanning the gap. The germline gives CDR1 LNHDA, CDR2 SQIVND (reference sequence). The CDR3 DNA reads TGTGCCAGTAAAAGTGGCGAAGCGGGTGGAAACACCATATATTTT. It encodes CASKSGEAGGNTIYF.

The CDR3 here is CASSQDFGGRETQYF. The CDR3 region has the DNA TGTGCCAGCAGCCAAGATTTCGGGGGGAGGGAGACCCAGTACTTC. V gene TRBV14 combines with J gene TRBJ2-5, with TRBD2 matching 7 bases. V lost 0 bases and J lost 5; bases outside the gene matches: 6. The CDR3 is 15 amino acids. Germline values: CDR1 SGHDN, CDR2 FVKESK.

This chain connects TRBV7-2 to TRBJ1-1; D call uncertain. V was cut by 4 bases and J by 1 base, with 7 bases left in between. The CDR3 totals 13 residues. Germline-derived CDR1 and CDR2 are SGHTA and FQGNSA. The CDR3 nucleotides read TGTGCCAGCAGCTCCCGTTGGAACACTGAAGCTTTCTTT. Translated: CASSSRWNTEAFF. Complete variable domain (other parts from reference TRBV7-2 and TRBJ1-1): GAGVSQSPSNKVTEKGKDVELRCDPISGHTALYWYRQSLGQGLEFLIYFQGNSAPDKSGLPSDRFSAERTGGSVSTLTIQRTQQEDSAVYLCASSSRWNTEAFFGQGTRLTVV.

The chain joins TRBV27 to TRBJ1-5, with 7 bases aligning to TRBD1. CDR1 and CDR2 from the germline V gene are MNHEY and SMNVEV (reference sequence). The CDR3 has 18 residues. J gave up 0 bases and V 3 bases, and 11 bases lay outside the gene matches. CDR3 amino acids: CASSLWGGQVNSNQPQHF. Written as DNA, the CDR3 is TGTGCCAGCAGTTTGTGGGGCGGACAGGTCAATAGCAATCAGCCCCAGCATTTT.

The genes are TRBV5-6 and TRBJ2-1; TRBD1 agrees at 10 bases. Germline CDR1 and CDR2: SGHDT and YYEEEE. The V segment lost 4 bases and the J segment 4 bases; nucleotides outside the gene matches: 11. CDR3 length: 17 residues. The CDR3, as DNA: TGTGCCAGCAGCCCAACTCGGGACAGGGGATTGTACAATGAGCAGTTCTTC. Amino acid sequence: CASSPTRDRGLYNEQFF. Filled out from reference TRBV5-6 and TRBJ2-1, the complete variable domain reads DAGVTQSPTHLIKTRGQQVTLRCSPKSGHDTVSWYQQALGQGPQFIFQYYEEEERQRGNFPDRFSGHQFPNYSSELNVNALLLGDSALYLCASSPTRDRGLYNEQFFGPGTRLTVL.

This chain links TRBV30 with TRBJ2-3, with D unresolved. This CDR3 has 12 amino acids. The V end lost 2 bases, the J end lost 4 bases, and 7 bases lay between the germline ends. Germline loops: CDR1 GTSNPN, CDR2 SVGIG (reference sequence). In nucleotides, the CDR3 is TGTGCCTGGAGTCAGGTCGCAGATACGCAGTATTTT. Amino acids: CAWSQVADTQYF.

In its sample, this clone was seen a few times. The V and J genes are TRBV9 and TRBJ2-1, with 9 nucleotides matching TRBD2. J was trimmed by 9 bases and V by 0 bases; bases with no gene match: 13. CDR1 and CDR2 from the germline V gene are SGDLS and YYNGEE. The length of the CDR3 is 17 residues. The CDR3 here is CASSVEPFLAGGVEQFF. The CDR3 nucleotides are TGTGCCAGCAGCGTAGAACCCTTCCTCGCGGGAGGGGTTGAGCAGTTCTTC.

V gene TRBV7-9 combines with J gene TRBJ2-3; 9 bases map to TRBD1. CDR3 length: 16 residues. The trim removed 5 bases at V and 2 bases at J, leaving 8 bases unmatched. Germline values: CDR1 SEHNR, CDR2 FQNEAQ (reference sequence). CDR3: CASSPAGQGITDTQYF. The CDR3 nucleotides read TGTGCCAGCAGCCCCGCGGGACAGGGAATCACAGATACGCAGTATTTT.

The chain carries TRBV7-2 and TRBJ2-5; TRBD2 matches 7 bases. The germline gives CDR1 SGHTA, CDR2 FQGNSA. The CDR3 is made up of 14 amino acids. The V and J ends lost 3 bases and 4 bases, in that order; junction bases with no gene match: 5. CDR3 DNA: TGTGCCAGCAGCTTGGGAGGGCCGGCAGAGACCCAGTACTTC. It is translated as CASSLGGPAETQYF.

The chain uses TRBV5-3 and TRBJ2-3, with 12 bases lining up with TRBD2. TRBV5-3 is an ORF for which the function is uncertain. V trimming: 0 bases; J trimming: 6 bases; junction bases outside the gene matches: 17. The CDR3 length is 20 residues. CDR3 coding DNA: TGTGCCAGAAGCTTGGTCTGCGCTAGCGGGAGGGCCGAAGATCGGGATACGCAGTATTTT. Its translation: CARSLVCASGRAEDRDTQYF.

The chain is built from TRBV7-2 and TRBJ1-6; D unclear. The V and J ends lost 1 base and 1 base respectively, with 8 bases between them. The CDR3 covers 16 residues. The germline V gene encodes CDR1 SGHTA and CDR2 FQGNSA. CDR3 region: CASSLEQMSYNSPLHF. The CDR3 coding sequence is TGTGCCAGCAGCTTAGAACAGATGTCCTATAATTCACCCCTCCACTTT.

This chain connects TRBV6-5 to TRBJ1-6; 10 bases are a match to TRBD1. This CDR3 has 14 residues. CDR1 and CDR2 (germline): MNHEY, SVGAGI. V was clipped by 5 bases and J by 10 bases; unmatched bases: 5. CDR3 nucleotide sequence: TGTGCCAGCAGTCGACAGGGGGCCCGGTCACCCCTCCACTTT. This sequence encodes CASSRQGARSPLHF.

The chain links TRBV6-2 or TRBV6-3 to TRBJ2-7; no clear D gene. This CDR3 comprises 15 residues. The V end lost 5 bases, the J end lost 2 bases, and 16 bases lay between the germline ends. Germline-derived CDR1 and CDR2 are MNHEY and SVGEGT. For the CDR3, the DNA is TGTGCCAGCAGTGGCCAGGTACGCTACGCCTACGAGCAGTACTTC. Amino acid sequence: CASSGQVRYAYEQYF.

The rearrangement links TRBV2 to TRBJ2-1; 8 nucleotides line up with TRBD1. Germline lookup yields CDR1 SNHLY and CDR2 FYNNEI. The CDR3 is 15 residues long. V trimming: 11 bases; J trimming: 5 bases; junction bases outside the gene matches: 14. CDR3 sequence (DNA): TGTGCCTCTCGAAGGGACAGGAGAATGGACAATGAGCAGTTCTTC. Amino acid sequence: CASRRDRRMDNEQFF.

The chain couples TRBV5-4 to TRBJ2-1; the match to TRBD2 covers 11 bases. Per the germline V gene, CDR1 is SGHNT and CDR2 is YYREEE (reference sequence). J was trimmed by 5 bases and V by 0 bases; bases with no gene match: 1. There are 15 residues in the CDR3. The CDR3 DNA reads TGTGCCAGCAGCTTGGAGGGACTAGCGGACAATGAGCAGTTCTTC. It translates to CASSLEGLADNEQFF.

V and J are TRBV2 and TRBJ2-1; 7 bases line up with TRBD2. V was clipped by 4 bases and J by 7 bases; unmatched bases: 10. The CDR3 consists of 15 residues. The germline V gene encodes CDR1 SNHLY and CDR2 FYNNEI. CDR3 nucleotides: TGTGCCAGCAGTGTATTGTGGGAGGGATTTAATGAGCAGTTCTTC. This encodes CASSVLWEGFNEQFF.

The chain is built from TRBV5-1 and TRBJ1-2; unclear D gene. Germline-derived CDR1 and CDR2 are SGHRS and YFSETQ. The CDR3 contains 14 residues. Trimming removed 4 bases from V and 0 bases from J, with 10 bases in between. The CDR3 DNA is TGCGCCAGCAGCCCAAGCGGGTCTAACTATGGCTACACCTTC. This encodes CASSPSGSNYGYTF.

The chain couples TRBV11-2 to TRBJ2-7, with D hard to call. Between the trimmed V and J ends, which lost 5 bases and 10 bases, there was a span of 27 bases. This CDR3 has 16 amino acids. The V gene's germline CDR1 is SGHAT and CDR2 FQNNGV. In nucleotides, the CDR3 is TGTGCCAGCAGCCGACCGACGACATCTAAGCCTGGTGTTCAGTACTTC. This translates into CASSRPTTSKPGVQYF.

The rearrangement joins TRBV18 to TRBJ1-2; no reliable D call. The CDR3 runs to 15 residues. Germline V gene lookup returns CDR1 KGHSH and CDR2 LQKENI. V was shortened by 1 base and J by 1 base, with 10 bases between the two germline ends. CDR3 nucleotide sequence: TGTGCCAGCTCACCACGGTCAGACTATAACTATGGCTACACCTTC. This codes for CASSPRSDYNYGYTF.

The chain joins TRBV7-9 to TRBJ2-5; a possible D gene is TRBD2 (6 bases). The V gene's germline CDR1 is SEHNR and CDR2 FQNEAQ (reference sequence). The CDR3 is 14 amino acids. Trimming shortened V by 5 bases and J by 6 bases, and 16 bases separated the two germline ends. CDR3 nucleotides: TGTGCCAGCAGCGGGGACTCCTCTAGGAAGACCCAGTACTTC. Its protein product is CASSGDSSRKTQYF.

V gene TRBV3-1 (or the pseudogene TRBV3-2) combines with J gene TRBJ2-2; D is possibly TRBD2 (5 bases). The germline CDR1 and CDR2 sequences are LGHDT and YNNKEL (reference sequence). V was pared by 3 bases and J by 5 bases, with 22 bases between. The CDR3 is 18 amino acids. DNA of the CDR3: TGTGCCAGCAGCCATCGTGGACTCACAGAAGTTAGGACCGGGGAGCTGTTTTTT. It translates to CASSHRGLTEVRTGELFF.